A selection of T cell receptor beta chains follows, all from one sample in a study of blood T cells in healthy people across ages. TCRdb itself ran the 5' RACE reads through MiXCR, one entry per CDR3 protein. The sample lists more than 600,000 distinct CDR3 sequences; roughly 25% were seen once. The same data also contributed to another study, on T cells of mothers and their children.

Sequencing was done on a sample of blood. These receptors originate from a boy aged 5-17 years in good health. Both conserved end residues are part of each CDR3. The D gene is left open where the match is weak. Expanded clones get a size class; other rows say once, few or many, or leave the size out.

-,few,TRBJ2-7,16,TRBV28,TGTGCCAGCAGTTTATGGCAGGGACCGGACTCCTACGAGCAGTACTTC,CASSLWQGPDSYEQYF
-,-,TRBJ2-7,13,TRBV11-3,TGTGCCAGCAGCCCCATGTCCGGGGACGAGCAGTACTTC,CASSPMSGDEQYF
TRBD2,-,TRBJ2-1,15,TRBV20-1,TGCAGTGCTAGACCGACTAGCGGGAGTTTGAATGAGCAGTTCTTC,CSARPTSGSLNEQFF
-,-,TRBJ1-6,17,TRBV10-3,TGTGCCATCAGATCTGGCGACGGCCCAATCTATAATTCACCCCTCCACTTT,CAIRSGDGPIYNSPLHF
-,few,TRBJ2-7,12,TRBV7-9,TGTGCCAGCAGCTTGAGCCCCAACGAGCAGTACTTC,CASSLSPNEQYF
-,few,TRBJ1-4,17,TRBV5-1,TGCGCCAGCAGCCCAGCGACAGTTTCGGCAACTAATGAAAAACTGTTTTTT,CASSPATVSATNEKLFF
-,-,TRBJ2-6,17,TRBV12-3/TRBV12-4,TGTGCCAGCAGTTGGGCGGGCGACGTCTCTGGGGCCAACGTCCTGACTTTC,CASSWAGDVSGANVLTF
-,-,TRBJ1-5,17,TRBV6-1,TGTGCCAGCAGTGAAGTTCGTAGCAGGGATAGCAATCAGCCCCAGCATTTT,CASSEVRSRDSNQPQHF
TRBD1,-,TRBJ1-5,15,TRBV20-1,TGCAGTGCTTCTGACAGGGTCGGAGTGAATCAGCCCCAGCATTTT,CSASDRVGVNQPQHF
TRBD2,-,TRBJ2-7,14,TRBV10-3,TGTGCCATCAGTGGGACTAGCGGTGACTACGAGCAGTACTTC,CAISGTSGDYEQYF